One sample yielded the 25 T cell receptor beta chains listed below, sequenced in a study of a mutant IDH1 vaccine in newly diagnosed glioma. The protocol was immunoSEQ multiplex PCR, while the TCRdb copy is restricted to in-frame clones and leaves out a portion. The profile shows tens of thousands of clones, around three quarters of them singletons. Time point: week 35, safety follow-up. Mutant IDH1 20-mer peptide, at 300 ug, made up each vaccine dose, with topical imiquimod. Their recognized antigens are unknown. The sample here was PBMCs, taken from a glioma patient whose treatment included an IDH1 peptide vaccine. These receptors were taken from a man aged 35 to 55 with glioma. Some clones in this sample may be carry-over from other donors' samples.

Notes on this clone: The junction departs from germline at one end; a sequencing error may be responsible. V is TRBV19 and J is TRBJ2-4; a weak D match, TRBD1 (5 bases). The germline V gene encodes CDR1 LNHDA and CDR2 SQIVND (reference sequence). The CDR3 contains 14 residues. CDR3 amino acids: CASSIAGNKNIQYF. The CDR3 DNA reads TGTGCCAGCAGTATAGCAGGGAACAAAAACATTCAGTACTTC.

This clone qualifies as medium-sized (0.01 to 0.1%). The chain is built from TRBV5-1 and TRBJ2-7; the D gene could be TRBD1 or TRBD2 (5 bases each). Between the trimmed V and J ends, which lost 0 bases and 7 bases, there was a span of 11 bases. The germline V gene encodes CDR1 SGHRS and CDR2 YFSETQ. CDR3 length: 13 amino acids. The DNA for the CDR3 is TGCGCCAGCAGCTTGGGGGCAGAGGGGGAGCAGTACTTC. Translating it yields CASSLGAEGEQYF.

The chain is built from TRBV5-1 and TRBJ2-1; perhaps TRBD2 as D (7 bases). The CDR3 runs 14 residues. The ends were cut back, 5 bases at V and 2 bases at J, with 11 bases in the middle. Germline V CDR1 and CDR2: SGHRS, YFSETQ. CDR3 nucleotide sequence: TGCGCCAGCAGGGACGGGGGGCCCTACAATGAGCAGTTCTTC. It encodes CASRDGGPYNEQFF.

CDR3 residues: CAIGGTGEKLFF. CDR3 coding DNA: TGTGCCATCGGTGGGACAGGGGAAAAACTGTTTTTT. The chain couples TRBV10-3 to TRBJ1-4; 9 positions match TRBD1. V shed 8 bases and J 8 bases; nucleotides not matched to a gene: 3. The germline V gene encodes CDR1 ENHRY and CDR2 SYGVKD. The CDR3 consists of 12 residues.

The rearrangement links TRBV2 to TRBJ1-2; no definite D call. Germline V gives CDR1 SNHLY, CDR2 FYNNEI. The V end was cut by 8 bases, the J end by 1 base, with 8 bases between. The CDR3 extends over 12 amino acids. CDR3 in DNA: TGTGCCAGCTCGGGGATTAACTATGGCTACACCTTC. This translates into CASSGINYGYTF.

The CDR3 DNA reads TGTGCCAGCAGTTACTCGGGAACAGGGTACCAAGAGACCCAGTACTTC. Its protein is CASSYSGTGYQETQYF. This chain joins TRBV6-6 and TRBJ2-5; TRBD1 is a possible D gene (6 bases). The CDR3 has 16 residues. Per germline, CDR1 MNHNY and CDR2 SVGAGI (reference sequence). The ends were cut back, 0 bases at V and 0 bases at J, with 11 bases in the middle.

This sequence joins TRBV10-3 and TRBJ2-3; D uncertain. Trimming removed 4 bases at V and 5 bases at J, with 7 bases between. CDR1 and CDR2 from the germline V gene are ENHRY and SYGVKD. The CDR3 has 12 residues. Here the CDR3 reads CAISAPRDTQYF. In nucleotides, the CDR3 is TGTGCCATCAGTGCCCCCCGAGATACGCAGTATTTT.

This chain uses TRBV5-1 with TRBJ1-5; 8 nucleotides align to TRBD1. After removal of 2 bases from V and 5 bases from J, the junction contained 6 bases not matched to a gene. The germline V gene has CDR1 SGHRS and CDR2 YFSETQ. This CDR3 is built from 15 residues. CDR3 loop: CASSLGTGQDQPQHF. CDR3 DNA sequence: TGCGCCAGCAGCTTAGGGACAGGCCAGGATCAGCCCCAGCATTTT. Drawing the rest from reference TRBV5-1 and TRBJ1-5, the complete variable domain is KAGVTQTPRYLIKTRGQQVTLSCSPISGHRSVSWYQQTPGQGLQFLFEYFSETQRNKGNFPGRFSGRQFSNSRSEMNVSTLELGDSALYLCASSLGTGQDQPQHFGDGTRLSIL.

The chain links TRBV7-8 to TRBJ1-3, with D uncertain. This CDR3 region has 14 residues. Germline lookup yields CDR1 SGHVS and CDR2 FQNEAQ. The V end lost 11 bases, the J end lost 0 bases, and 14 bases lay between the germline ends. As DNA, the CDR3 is TGTGCCGGTCGTGGCGGGAGCTCTGGAAACACCATATATTTT. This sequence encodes CAGRGGSSGNTIYF.

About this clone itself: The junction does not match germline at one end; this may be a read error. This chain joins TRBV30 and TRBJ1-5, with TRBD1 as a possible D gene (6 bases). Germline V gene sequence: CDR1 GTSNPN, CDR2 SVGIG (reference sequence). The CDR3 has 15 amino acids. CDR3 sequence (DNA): TGTGCCTGGAGTGTAGGGGGGCTGGGCAATCATCCCCAGCATTTT. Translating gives CAWSVGGLGNHPQHF.

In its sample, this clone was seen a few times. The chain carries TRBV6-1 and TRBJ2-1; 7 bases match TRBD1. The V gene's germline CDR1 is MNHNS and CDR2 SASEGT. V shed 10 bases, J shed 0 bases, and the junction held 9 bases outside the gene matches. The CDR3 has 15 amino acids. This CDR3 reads CANRDSQSSYNEQFF. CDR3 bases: TGTGCCAACCGGGACAGTCAGAGCTCCTACAATGAGCAGTTCTTC.

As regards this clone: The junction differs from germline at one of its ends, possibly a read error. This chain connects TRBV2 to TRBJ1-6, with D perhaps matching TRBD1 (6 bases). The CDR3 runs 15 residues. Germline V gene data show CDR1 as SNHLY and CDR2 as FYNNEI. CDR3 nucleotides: TGTGCCAGCACTCCCGGGGGGCTGTATAGTTCACCCCTCCACTTT. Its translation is CASTPGGLYSSPLHF.

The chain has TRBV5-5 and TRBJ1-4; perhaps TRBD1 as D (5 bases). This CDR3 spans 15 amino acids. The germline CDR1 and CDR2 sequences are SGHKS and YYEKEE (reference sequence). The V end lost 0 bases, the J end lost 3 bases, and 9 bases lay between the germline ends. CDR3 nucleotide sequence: TGTGCCAGCAGCTTGGGCCAGGGATCTAATGAAAAACTGTTTTTT. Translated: CASSLGQGSNEKLFF. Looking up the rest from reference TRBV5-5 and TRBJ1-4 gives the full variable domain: DAGVTQSPTHLIKTRGQQVTLRCSPISGHKSVSWYQQVLGQGPQFIFQYYEKEERGRGNFPDRFSARQFPNYSSELNVNALLLGDSALYLCASSLGQGSNEKLFFGSGTQLSVL.

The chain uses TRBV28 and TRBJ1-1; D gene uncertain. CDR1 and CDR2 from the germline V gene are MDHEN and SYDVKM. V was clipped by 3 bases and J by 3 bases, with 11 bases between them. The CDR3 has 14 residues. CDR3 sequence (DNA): TGTGCCAGCAGTTTGCACAGCGACCACACTGAAGCTTTCTTT. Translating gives CASSLHSDHTEAFF.

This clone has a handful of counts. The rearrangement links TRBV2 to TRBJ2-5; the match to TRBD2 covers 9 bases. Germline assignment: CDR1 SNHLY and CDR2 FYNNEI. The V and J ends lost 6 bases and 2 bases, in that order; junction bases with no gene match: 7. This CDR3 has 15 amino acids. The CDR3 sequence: CASSQTRGGQETQYF. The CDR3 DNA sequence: TGTGCCAGCAGCCAGACGCGGGGGGGGCAAGAGACCCAGTACTTC.

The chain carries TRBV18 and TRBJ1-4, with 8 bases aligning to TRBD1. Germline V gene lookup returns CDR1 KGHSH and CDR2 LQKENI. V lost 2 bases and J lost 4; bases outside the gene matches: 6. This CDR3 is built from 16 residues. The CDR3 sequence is CASSPAGQGFNEKLFF. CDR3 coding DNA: TGTGCCAGCTCACCAGCTGGACAGGGCTTTAATGAAAAACTGTTTTTT.

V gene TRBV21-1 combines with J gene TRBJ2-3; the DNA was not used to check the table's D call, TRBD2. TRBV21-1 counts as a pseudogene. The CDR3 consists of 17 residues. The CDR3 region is CASSKGKRARGTDTQYF. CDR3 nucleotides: TGTGCCAGCAGCAAAGGGAAGAGGGCGCGGGGCACAGATACGCAGTATTTT.

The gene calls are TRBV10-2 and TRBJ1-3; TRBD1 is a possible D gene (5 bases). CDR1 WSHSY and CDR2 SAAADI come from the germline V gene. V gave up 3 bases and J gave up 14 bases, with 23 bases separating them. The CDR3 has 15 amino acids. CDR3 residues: CASSEKGQGLTVLYF. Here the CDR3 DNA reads TGCGCCAGCAGTGAAAAAGGGCAGGGTCTGACTGTCTTATATTTT.

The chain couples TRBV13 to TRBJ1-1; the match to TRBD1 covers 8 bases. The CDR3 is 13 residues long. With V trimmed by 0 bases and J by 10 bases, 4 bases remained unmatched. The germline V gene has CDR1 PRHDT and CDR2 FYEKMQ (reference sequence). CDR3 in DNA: TGTGCCAGCAGCTTAGGGGACAGGGATTTAGCTTTCTTT. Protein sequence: CASSLGDRDLAFF.

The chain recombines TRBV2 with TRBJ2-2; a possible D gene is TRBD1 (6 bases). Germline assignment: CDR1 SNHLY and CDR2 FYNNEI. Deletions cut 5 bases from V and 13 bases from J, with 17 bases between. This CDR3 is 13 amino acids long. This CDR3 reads CASSPDRWARLFF. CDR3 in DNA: TGTGCCAGCAGTCCCGACAGGTGGGCGCGGCTGTTTTTT.

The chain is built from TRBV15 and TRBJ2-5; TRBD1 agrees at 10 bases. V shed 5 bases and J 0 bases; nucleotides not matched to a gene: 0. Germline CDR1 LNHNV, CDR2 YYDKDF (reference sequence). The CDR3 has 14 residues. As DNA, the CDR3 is TGTGCCACCAGCGGGACAGGGGACCAAGAGACCCAGTACTTC. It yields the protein CATSGTGDQETQYF.

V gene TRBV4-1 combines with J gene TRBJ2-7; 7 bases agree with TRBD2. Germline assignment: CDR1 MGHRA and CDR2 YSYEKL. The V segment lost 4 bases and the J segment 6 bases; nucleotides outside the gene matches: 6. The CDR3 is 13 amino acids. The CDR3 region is CASSPGRDREQYF. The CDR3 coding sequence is TGCGCCAGCAGCCCAGGGAGGGATCGCGAGCAGTACTTC.

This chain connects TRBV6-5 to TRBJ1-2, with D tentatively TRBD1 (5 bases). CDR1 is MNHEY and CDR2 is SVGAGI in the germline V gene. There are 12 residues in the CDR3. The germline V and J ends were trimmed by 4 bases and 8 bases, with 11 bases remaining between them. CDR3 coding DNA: TGTGCCAGCAGTTTGAGGGGCTACGGCTACACCTTC. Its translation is CASSLRGYGYTF.

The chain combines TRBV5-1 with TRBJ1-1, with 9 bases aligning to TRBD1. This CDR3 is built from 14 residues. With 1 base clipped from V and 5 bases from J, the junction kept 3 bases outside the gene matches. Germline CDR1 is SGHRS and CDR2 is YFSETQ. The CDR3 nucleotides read TGCGCCAGCAGCTTGAACAGGGGGCATACTGAAGCTTTCTTT. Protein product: CASSLNRGHTEAFF. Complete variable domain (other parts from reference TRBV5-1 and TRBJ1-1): KAGVTQTPRYLIKTRGQQVTLSCSPISGHRSVSWYQQTPGQGLQFLFEYFSETQRNKGNFPGRFSGRQFSNSRSEMNVSTLELGDSALYLCASSLNRGHTEAFFGQGTRLTVV.

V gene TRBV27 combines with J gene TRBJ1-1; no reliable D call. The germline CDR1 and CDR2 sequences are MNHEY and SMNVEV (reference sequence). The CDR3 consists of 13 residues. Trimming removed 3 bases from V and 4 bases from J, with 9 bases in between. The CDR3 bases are TGTGCCAGCAGTTTTGGCGGAGTCACTGAAGCTTTCTTT. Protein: CASSFGGVTEAFF.